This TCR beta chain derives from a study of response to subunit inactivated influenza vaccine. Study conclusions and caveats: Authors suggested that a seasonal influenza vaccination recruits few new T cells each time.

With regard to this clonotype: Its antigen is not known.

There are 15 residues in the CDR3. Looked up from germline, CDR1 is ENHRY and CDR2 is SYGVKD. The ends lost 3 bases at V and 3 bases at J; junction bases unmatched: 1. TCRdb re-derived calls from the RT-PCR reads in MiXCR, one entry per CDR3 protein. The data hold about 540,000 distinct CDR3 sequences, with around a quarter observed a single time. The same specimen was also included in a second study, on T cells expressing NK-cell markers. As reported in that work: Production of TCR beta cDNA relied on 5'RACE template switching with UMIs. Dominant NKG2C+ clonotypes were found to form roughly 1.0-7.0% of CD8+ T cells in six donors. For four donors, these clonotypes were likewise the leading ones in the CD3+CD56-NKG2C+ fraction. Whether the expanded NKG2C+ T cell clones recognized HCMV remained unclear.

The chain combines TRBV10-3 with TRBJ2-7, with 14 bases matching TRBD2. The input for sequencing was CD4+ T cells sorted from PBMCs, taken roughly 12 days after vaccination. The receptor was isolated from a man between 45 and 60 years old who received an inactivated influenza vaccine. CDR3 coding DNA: TGTGCCATCAGTGAAGGGACTAGCGGGAGCTACGAGCAGTACTTC. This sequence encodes CAISEGTSGSYEQYF.